Following are 20 T cell receptor beta chains from one sample sequenced in a study of a mutant IDH1 vaccine in newly diagnosed glioma. Their antigens are not known. The sample's time point: week 5, during vaccination. Topical imiquimod was applied with each vaccine dose, which held 300 ug of mutant IDH1 20-mer peptide. Data came from immunoSEQ multiplex PCR; TCRdb stores just in-frame clones and leaves some out. The sample has 25,000 to 30,000 clones, roughly nine tenths seen once. The sample was PBMCs, taken from a glioma patient whose treatment included an IDH1 peptide vaccine. These receptors came from a man between 18 and 29 years old with glioma.

In this sample, this clone turned up a few times. This chain joins TRBV4-1 and TRBJ1-1, with TRBD1 as a possible D gene (5 bases). The CDR3 runs 15 residues. The ends were cut back, 5 bases at V and 2 bases at J, with 15 bases in the middle. The germline CDR1 and CDR2 sequences are MGHRA and YSYEKL. The CDR3 spells CASSDRDVENTEAFF. For the CDR3, the DNA is TGCGCCAGCAGCGACCGGGACGTCGAAAACACTGAAGCTTTCTTT.

This clone occurred a few times. This chain joins TRBV4-2 and TRBJ2-1; 8 nucleotides line up with TRBD2. The germline V gene encodes CDR1 LGHNA and CDR2 YNFKEQ. V shed 4 bases, J shed 9 bases, and the junction held 14 bases outside the gene matches. This CDR3 comprises 16 residues. DNA for the CDR3: TGTGCCAGCAGCCGCGTGTCGGGACTAGATTTTGGTGAGCAGTTCTTC. This codes for CASSRVSGLDFGEQFF.

This rearrangement joins TRBV11-2 to TRBJ2-5; no firm D call. Germline-derived CDR1 and CDR2 are SGHAT and FQNNGV. V lost 5 bases and J 5 bases, leaving 12 bases between the germline ends. The CDR3 loop spans 13 amino acids. CDR3 DNA: TGTGCCAGCAGCCTAGGGAAAGGGGAGACCCAGTACTTC. Residues: CASSLGKGETQYF.

The J gene is TRBJ1-1, the V gene TRBV6-5; D is undetermined. Trimming left V 2 bases short and J 11 bases short, with 12 bases between. The CDR3 is made up of 12 amino acids. Looked up from germline, CDR1 is MNHEY and CDR2 is SVGAGI. Here the CDR3 DNA reads TGTGCCAGCAGTTACGGTAGAGGAGTCGCTTTCTTT. Amino acids: CASSYGRGVAFF.

The chain is built from TRBV10-1 and TRBJ2-1, with 14 bases matching TRBD2. The germline CDR1 and CDR2 sequences are WNHNN and SYGVQD (reference sequence). The ends lost 5 bases at V and 3 bases at J; junction bases unmatched: 15. The CDR3 consists of 20 residues. The CDR3 bases are TGCGCCAGCAGTCCCGGACACCTTGGACTAGCGGGAGGACACTACAATGAGCAGTTCTTC. This encodes CASSPGHLGLAGGHYNEQFF.

V gene TRBV10-3 combines with J gene TRBJ1-1; D unresolved. Germline assignment: CDR1 ENHRY and CDR2 SYGVKD. V lost 0 bases and J 4 bases, leaving 6 bases between the germline ends. The CDR3 has 13 amino acids. The CDR3 is CAISESKGTEAFF. The CDR3 nucleotides read TGTGCCATCAGTGAGTCCAAGGGCACTGAAGCTTTCTTT.

V gene TRBV7-6 combines with J gene TRBJ2-6; no reliable D call. The CDR3 sequence is 15 residues long. Deletions cut 2 bases from V and 0 bases from J, with 5 bases between. Germline V gene data show CDR1 as SGHVS and CDR2 as FNYEAQ. CDR3 sequence reads: CASSLPGSGANVLTF. In DNA form, the CDR3 reads TGTGCCAGCAGCTTACCGGGCTCTGGGGCCAACGTCCTGACTTTC.

This chain uses TRBV5-1 with TRBJ2-7; 9 bases map to TRBD1. The ends lost 2 bases at V and 5 bases at J; junction bases unmatched: 8. The CDR3 covers 15 residues. Germline V gives CDR1 SGHRS, CDR2 YFSETQ. The CDR3 region is CASSLQGANANEQYF. CDR3 DNA: TGCGCCAGCAGCTTACAGGGGGCAAACGCCAACGAGCAGTACTTC. Together with reference TRBV5-1 and TRBJ2-7, the CDR3 gives the full variable domain: KAGVTQTPRYLIKTRGQQVTLSCSPISGHRSVSWYQQTPGQGLQFLFEYFSETQRNKGNFPGRFSGRQFSNSRSEMNVSTLELGDSALYLCASSLQGANANEQYFGPGTRLTVT.

The V call is TRBV5-1, the J call TRBJ1-1; D is undetermined. Trimming took off 0 bases at V and 4 bases at J, with 7 bases between the two ends. Germline V gene data show CDR1 as SGHRS and CDR2 as YFSETQ. This CDR3 contains 13 residues. In DNA form, the CDR3 reads TGCGCCAGCAGCTTGGGGGCCCTCACTGAAGCTTTCTTT. Amino acids: CASSLGALTEAFF.

V and J are TRBV18 and TRBJ2-5; 12 nucleotides agree with TRBD1. J lost 5 bases, V lost 3 bases, and 7 bases had no gene match. Germline assignment: CDR1 KGHSH and CDR2 LQKENI. The CDR3 has 16 residues. The CDR3 protein is CASSPGTGGKTETQYF. For the CDR3, the DNA is TGTGCCAGCTCACCCGGGACAGGGGGCAAAACGGAGACCCAGTACTTC.

The rearrangement uses TRBV30 and TRBJ1-5, with a tentative D call TRBD1 (6 bases). The V end was cut by 1 base, the J end by 4 bases, with 11 bases between. Looked up from germline, CDR1 is GTSNPN and CDR2 is SVGIG (reference sequence). The CDR3 spans 14 residues. As DNA, the CDR3 is TGTGCCTGGAGTGAGGGACAACGAAATCAGCCCCAGCATTTT. Encoded protein: CAWSEGQRNQPQHF.

The chain links TRBV18 to TRBJ2-7; D is perhaps TRBD1 (6 bases). The V and J ends lost 1 base and 0 bases respectively, with 13 bases between them. Germline loops: CDR1 KGHSH, CDR2 LQKENI. This CDR3 comprises 16 residues. CDR3 protein: CASSPLSRGVSYEQYF. In DNA, the CDR3 is TGTGCCAGCTCACCACTGTCCAGGGGAGTCTCCTACGAGCAGTACTTC.

The DNA for the CDR3 is TGTGCCAGCAGCTTAGCGGGGGCGGGGGATAATTCACCCCTCCACTTT. Translated: CASSLAGAGDNSPLHF. The chain links TRBV7-9 to TRBJ1-6; tentatively, D is TRBD1 (6 bases). V lost 0 bases and J lost 5, with 11 bases in between. The CDR3 consists of 16 residues. Germline-derived CDR1 and CDR2 are SEHNR and FQNEAQ (reference sequence).

The rearrangement joins TRBV25-1 to TRBJ1-1, with 7 positions matching TRBD1. Per the germline V gene, CDR1 is MGHDK and CDR2 is SYGVNS. This CDR3 has 14 amino acids. Losses at the gene ends were 4 bases for V and 0 bases for J; bases not matched to a gene: 2. CDR3 residues: CASSGQGVNTEAFF. The CDR3 nucleotides read TGTGCCAGCAGTGGACAGGGAGTGAACACTGAAGCTTTCTTT.

The chain has TRBV5-4 and TRBJ1-6, with D possibly TRBD1 on 5 matching bases. Trimming removed 4 bases from V and 7 bases from J, with 12 bases in between. Germline V gene sequence: CDR1 SGHNT, CDR2 YYREEE (reference sequence). There are 14 residues in the CDR3. The chain's CDR3 is CASSLRGGNSPLHF. The CDR3 region has the DNA TGTGCCAGCAGCCTGAGGGGTGGGAATTCACCCCTCCACTTT.

The chain has TRBV7-9 and TRBJ1-1; 9 nucleotides line up with TRBD1. The V and J ends lost 1 base and 0 bases, in that order; junction bases with no gene match: 3. In germline, CDR1 is SEHNR, CDR2 FQNEAQ (reference sequence). The CDR3 length is 16 residues. The CDR3 coding sequence is TGTGCCAGCAGCTTAGTGGGGACAGGGTTGAACACTGAAGCTTTCTTT. Translated: CASSLVGTGLNTEAFF.

A few counts support this clone. The V and J genes are TRBV18 and TRBJ1-1; a possible D gene is TRBD1 (5 bases). CDR1 is KGHSH, CDR2 LQKENI, per germline. The CDR3 is 12 amino acids. The germline V and J ends were trimmed by 8 bases and 4 bases, with 11 bases remaining between them. CDR3 loop: CASDGGGTEAFF. The DNA for the CDR3 is TGTGCCAGCGACGGGGGAGGCACTGAAGCTTTCTTT.

The chain carries TRBV7-2 and TRBJ2-7, with 9 nucleotides matching TRBD1. J gave up 3 bases and V 4 bases, and 4 bases lay outside the gene matches. The CDR3 length is 14 residues. CDR1 and CDR2 from the germline V gene are SGHTA and FQGNSA. CDR3 region: CASSSPGQGYEQYF. The CDR3 coding sequence is TGTGCCAGCAGCTCCCCGGGACAGGGCTACGAGCAGTACTTC.

The chain uses TRBV21-1 and TRBJ2-5; the D call of TRBD1 is as the table states it, not checked on the DNA. TRBV21-1 is recorded as a pseudogene. This CDR3 has 14 residues. CDR3 DNA sequence: TGTGCCAGCACCCAGGTTAGGCAGTGTGAGACCCAGTACTTC. Encoded protein: CASTQVRQCETQYF.

This clone was detected only once. The chain recombines TRBV2 with TRBJ1-1, with D uncertain. The CDR3 has 15 amino acids. V was cut by 5 bases and J by 1 base, with 14 bases left in between. Germline V CDR1 and CDR2: SNHLY, FYNNEI. CDR3 protein: CASSPSAASNTEAFF. In DNA, the CDR3 is TGTGCCAGCAGTCCCTCAGCTGCTTCGAACACTGAAGCTTTCTTT.